The present T cell receptor (beta chain) was sequenced within a study of blood T cell repertoires in COVID-19. Study-wide context: From the United States, Italy and Spain came samples of acute and convalescent COVID-19. From T cells, B-cell-depleted T cells, or PBMCs came the material, which was cDNA or gDNA.

In the original workflow: How many nucleated cells were present was estimated from reference gene primer amplification. The data were produced by immunoSEQ multiplex PCR, yet TCRdb's version contains in-frame clones alone and is incomplete. V and J calls and clone size are copied from that table; D and trimming were computed from the DNA. The table shows around 130,000 clones, with 70% to 85% occurring only once. CDR1 and CDR2 from the germline V gene are LGHDT and YNNKEL (reference sequence). V was cut by 0 bases and J by 4 bases, with 15 bases left in between. The CDR3 is 16 residues long. The chain carries TRBV3-1 (or the pseudogene TRBV3-2) and TRBJ1-1; D gene unclear. This receptor was taken from a woman aged 55-69 years with acute or convalescent COVID-19. The sequenced sample consisted of peripheral blood. CDR3 nucleotides: TGTGCCAGCAGCCAAGACCGTCTGGTACTCACCACTGAAGCTTTCTTT. As protein: CASSQDRLVLTTEAFF.